This T cell receptor (beta chain) was obtained from a study of blood T cell repertoires in COVID-19. Study as a whole: Samples came from the United States, Italy and Spain, spanning acute and convalescent COVID-19. Sources were T cells, B-cell-depleted T cells, or PBMCs; the material itself was cDNA or gDNA.

J was trimmed by 2 bases and V by 0 bases; bases with no gene match: 3. The CDR3 length is 16 residues. CDR1 and CDR2 (germline): MNHEY, SVGAGI. The authors' processing: Reference gene primers were amplified, and this amplification served to estimate nucleated cell counts. Generated by immunoSEQ multiplex PCR, the TCRdb table keeps only in-frame clones and is missing some. V and J calls and clone size are given by that table; D and trimming were obtained from the DNA. The profile covers some 700,000 clones, with approximately 90% appearing a single time and more than 0.25% taken by the ten largest. As to this clone: This sample also contains other DNA sequences that code for the same CDR3.

The sequence derives from a woman aged 18-29 years with acute or convalescent COVID-19. The rearrangement links TRBV6-5 to TRBJ1-2; 10 bases are a match to TRBD1. The sequenced material came from peripheral blood. In DNA, the CDR3 is TGTGCCAGCAGTTACTCGAGGACAGGGGGAAACTATGGCTACACCTTC. It is translated as CASSYSRTGGNYGYTF.